Included here is one T cell receptor (beta chain) sequence, with context. Its antigen is not identified. Profiling relied on immunoSEQ multiplex PCR, and the TCRdb table lists in-frame clones only, not all of them. The repertoire has 40,000 or so clones, more than 80% of them found once; the top ten carry roughly 4%. The source of the sample is a study of graft-versus-host responses after intestinal transplantation. Study findings and constraints: Early post-transplant HvG declines were associated with peak circulating GvH clone levels. Clonal ratios of graft-versus-host to host-versus-graft in allografts were high for patients exhibiting graft-donor T cell macrochimerism.

V was pared by 4 bases and J by 8 bases, with 11 bases between. Germline V gives CDR1 MGHRA, CDR2 YSYEKL. The length of the CDR3 is 12 residues. The sample was PBMCs, taken 734 days after intestinal transplantation. The clonotype originates from a human patient who received an intestinal transplant, so some T cells may come from the graft donor. The chain combines TRBV4-1 with TRBJ1-2, with D uncertain. CDR3 region: CASSRSTEGYTF. The CDR3 nucleotides read TGCGCCAGCAGCCGGTCGACCGAGGGCTACACCTTC.